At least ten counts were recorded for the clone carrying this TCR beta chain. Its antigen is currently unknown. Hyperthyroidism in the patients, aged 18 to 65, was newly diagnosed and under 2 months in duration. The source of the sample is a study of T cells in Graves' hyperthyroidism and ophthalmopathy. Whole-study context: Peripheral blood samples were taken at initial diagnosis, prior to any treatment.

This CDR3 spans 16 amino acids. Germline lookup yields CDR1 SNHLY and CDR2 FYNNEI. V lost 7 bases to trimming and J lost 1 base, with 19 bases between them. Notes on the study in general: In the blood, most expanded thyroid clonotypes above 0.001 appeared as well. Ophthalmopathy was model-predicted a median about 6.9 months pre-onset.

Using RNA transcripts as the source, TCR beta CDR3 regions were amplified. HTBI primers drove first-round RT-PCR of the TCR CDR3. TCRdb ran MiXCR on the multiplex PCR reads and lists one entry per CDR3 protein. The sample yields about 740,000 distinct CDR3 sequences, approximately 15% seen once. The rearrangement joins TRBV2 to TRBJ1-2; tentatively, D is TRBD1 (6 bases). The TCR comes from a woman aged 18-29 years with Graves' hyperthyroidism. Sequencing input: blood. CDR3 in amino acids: CASKVGRGASNYGYTF. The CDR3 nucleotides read TGTGCCAGCAAGGTTGGGCGGGGGGCAAGTAACTATGGCTACACCTTC. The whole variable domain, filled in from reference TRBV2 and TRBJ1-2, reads EPEVTQTPSHQVTQMGQEVILRCVPISNHLYFYWYRQILGQKVEFLVSFYNNEISEKSEIFDDQFSVERPDGSNFTLKIRSTKLEDSAMYFCASKVGRGASNYGYTFGSGTRLTVV.